What follows are 29 T cell receptor beta chains derived from one specimen sequenced in a study of cytomegalovirus exposure and HLA in healthy donors. PCR primers comprised 60 Vbeta and 13 Jbeta primers. The data were produced by immunoSEQ multiplex PCR, yet TCRdb's version contains in-frame clones alone and is incomplete. The sample shows under 150,000 clones, approximately 78% of them seen only once. The sample was PBMCs. These receptors were collected from a middle-aged woman in good health and CMV-seropositive.

The chain carries TRBV5-1 and TRBJ2-5; no clear D gene. The CDR3 consists of 13 residues. Germline V gene sequence: CDR1 SGHRS, CDR2 YFSETQ. V was pared by 4 bases and J by 2 bases, with 9 bases between. The CDR3 DNA reads TGCGCCAGCAGCCAACTACCGCAAGAGACCCAGTACTTC. It translates to CASSQLPQETQYF.

This clone has more than one count but fewer than ten. The chain joins TRBV27 to TRBJ2-1; 12 bases are shared with TRBD2. Trimming took 2 bases from V and 9 from J; bases not matched to a gene: 5. The CDR3 has 15 residues. Germline values: CDR1 MNHEY, CDR2 SMNVEV (reference sequence). The CDR3 DNA reads as TGTGCCAGCAGTTTAAAGCGGACTAGCGGGATTGAGCAGTTCTTC. Protein product: CASSLKRTSGIEQFF.

Only a few counts were recorded for this clone. J is TRBJ2-7 and V is TRBV1; the table gives TRBD2 as D, unverified against the DNA. TRBV1 is an annotated pseudogene. This CDR3 has 15 residues. In nucleotides, the CDR3 is TGCACCAGCAGCCAACAGCGGGACCTCTCCTACGAGCAGTACTTC. It codes for CTSSQQRDLSYEQYF.

The chain joins TRBV11-2 to TRBJ2-1; D might be TRBD1 (6 bases). Germline V gene sequence: CDR1 SGHAT, CDR2 FQNNGV. The ends were cut back, 4 bases at V and 5 bases at J, with 18 bases in the middle. The CDR3 extends over 16 amino acids. This CDR3 reads CASSSAGATGHNEQFF. CDR3 DNA sequence: TGTGCCAGCAGCTCCGCTGGAGCGACAGGCCACAATGAGCAGTTCTTC.

The genes are TRBV28 and TRBJ1-1; no reliable D call. The CDR3 is made up of 9 amino acids. Trimming took 8 bases from V and 11 from J, leaving 9 bases between them. Per germline, CDR1 MDHEN and CDR2 SYDVKM. CDR3 sequence reads: CASGRRAFF. The CDR3 nucleotides are TGTGCCAGCGGCCGGCGGGCTTTCTTT. The full variable domain, rest sourced from reference TRBV28 and TRBJ1-1, is DVKVTQSSRYLVKRTGEKVFLECVQDMDHENMFWYRQDPGLGLRLIYFSYDVKMKEKGDIPEGYSVSREKKERFSLILESASTNQTSMYLCASGRRAFFGQGTRLTVV.

Here the CDR3 DNA reads TGTGCCAGCAGTTATGGAGGGTCGGGAAACACCATATATTTT. Amino acids: CASSYGGSGNTIYF. The chain is built from TRBV6-6 and TRBJ1-3; D not resolved. Trimming pared 3 bases from V and 4 bases from J, leaving 10 bases between. The germline gives CDR1 MNHNY, CDR2 SVGAGI (reference sequence). CDR3 length: 14 amino acids.

The chain joins TRBV10-3 to TRBJ1-3; possible D gene TRBD1, 5 bases. Germline-derived CDR1 and CDR2 are ENHRY and SYGVKD. This CDR3 spans 16 amino acids. Trimming removed 3 bases at V and 0 bases at J, with 12 bases between. The CDR3 nucleotides read TGTGCCATCAGTGACCAGGGTCCCAACTCTGGAAACACCATATATTTT. Translating it yields CAISDQGPNSGNTIYF.

The chain links TRBV25-1 to TRBJ1-1; D perhaps matches TRBD1 (5 bases). The V and J ends lost 1 base and 1 base respectively, with 16 bases between them. The CDR3 totals 17 residues. CDR1 and CDR2 (germline): MGHDK, SYGVNS. The CDR3 DNA reads as TGTGCCAGCAGTGAATGGGGCAGGGTTGGGGAGAACACTGAAGCTTTCTTT. This translates into CASSEWGRVGENTEAFF.

This clone appeared once. The chain combines TRBV7-9 with TRBJ2-2, with TRBD2 matching 10 bases. CDR1 SEHNR and CDR2 FQNEAQ come from the germline V gene (reference sequence). The V and J ends lost 5 bases and 2 bases, in that order; junction bases with no gene match: 2. There are 15 residues in the CDR3. The DNA of the CDR3 is TGTGCCAGCAGCGGACTAGCGGTAAACACCGGGGAGCTGTTTTTT. Translating it yields CASSGLAVNTGELFF.

V is TRBV15 and J is TRBJ2-2; 11 positions match TRBD2. CDR3 length: 19 residues. Germline-derived CDR1 and CDR2 are LNHNV and YYDKDF (reference sequence). Unmatched junction bases numbered 9, after V lost 1 base and J lost 2 bases. CDR3 in amino acids: CATSRGGRLAGGNTGELFF. As DNA, the CDR3 is TGTGCCACCAGCAGAGGAGGGCGGCTAGCGGGAGGAAACACCGGGGAGCTGTTTTTT. The complete variable domain, with remaining parts taken from reference TRBV15 and TRBJ2-2, reads DAMVIQNPRYQVTQFGKPVTLSCSQTLNHNVMYWYQQKSSQAPKLLFHYYDKDFNNEADTPDNFQSRRPNTSFCFLDIRSPGLGDTAMYLCATSRGGRLAGGNTGELFFGEGSRLTVL.

The rearrangement links TRBV19 to TRBJ2-1, with a possible D match to TRBD1 (6 bases). Germline V gene data show CDR1 as LNHDA and CDR2 as SQIVND (reference sequence). V gave up 5 bases and J gave up 6 bases, with 11 bases separating them. The CDR3 covers 13 residues. The CDR3 DNA reads as TGTGCCAGTAGTTCTCCACAGGGCAATGAGCAGTTCTTC. It codes for CASSSPQGNEQFF.

This chain links TRBV7-9 with TRBJ2-4; 8 bases are a match to TRBD1. V lost 7 bases to trimming and J lost 6 bases; unmatched junction nucleotides: 2. Germline loops: CDR1 SEHNR, CDR2 FQNEAQ (reference sequence). This CDR3 region has 12 residues. The CDR3 DNA is TGTGCCAGCACCGACAGGGGAAACATTCAGTACTTC. Its translation is CASTDRGNIQYF.

This chain uses TRBV13 with TRBJ2-3; D not certain. The CDR3 is 11 amino acids. The germline V gene encodes CDR1 PRHDT and CDR2 FYEKMQ (reference sequence). Trimming took off 10 bases at V and 10 bases at J, with 15 bases between the two ends. This chain's CDR3 is CAISPHFAQYF. The DNA for the CDR3 is TGTGCCATCTCGCCCCACTTTGCGCAGTATTTT.

The chain is built from TRBV5-8 and TRBJ1-2; tentative D call: TRBD1 (6 bases). Germline CDR1 SGHTS, CDR2 YDEGEE. V shed 6 bases and J shed 3 bases, with 15 bases lying between them. CDR3 length: 14 residues. CDR3 region: CASNNRALDYGYTF. The CDR3 DNA follows: TGTGCCAGCAATAACAGGGCGCTCGACTATGGCTACACCTTC.

The chain uses TRBV11-3 and TRBJ2-3; 9 bases match TRBD2. From germline, CDR1 is SGHNT and CDR2 YENEEA. CDR3 size: 14 residues. Germline trimming cut 5 bases from V and 1 base from J; bases unmatched to any gene: 1. The CDR3 here is CASSRLAGTDTQYF. The CDR3 bases are TGTGCCAGCAGCCGACTAGCGGGCACAGATACGCAGTATTTT.

The V and J genes are TRBV6-1 and TRBJ2-7; 7 bases are a match to TRBD2. V trimming: 7 bases; J trimming: 5 bases; junction bases outside the gene matches: 11. This CDR3 region has 14 residues. Germline loops: CDR1 MNHNS, CDR2 SASEGT. The CDR3 here is CASNLAGAGHEQYF. In DNA, the CDR3 is TGTGCCAGCAATTTAGCGGGTGCGGGCCACGAGCAGTACTTC.

V and J are TRBV18 and TRBJ2-7; maybe TRBD2 (5 bases). This CDR3 has 12 amino acids. Germline CDR1 reads KGHSH; CDR2 reads LQKENI. Between the trimmed V and J ends, which lost 2 bases and 7 bases, there was a span of 9 bases. The CDR3 region has the DNA TGTGCCAGCTCACCAGCAGGAGGAGAGCAGTACTTC. Translation gives CASSPAGGEQYF.

This clone was seen just once. The chain combines TRBV6-1 with TRBJ2-3; no clear D gene. V was cut by 6 bases and J by 0 bases, with 7 bases left in between. The CDR3 loop spans 13 amino acids. Per germline, CDR1 MNHNS and CDR2 SASEGT. As DNA, the CDR3 is TGTGCCAGCAGACCCCTAAGCACAGATACGCAGTATTTT. It translates to CASRPLSTDTQYF.

This clone was picked up a small number of times. The CDR3 is CASSQDEREGTTGELFF. CDR3 nucleotide sequence: TGTGCCAGCAGCCAAGACGAGCGGGAGGGCACCACCGGGGAGCTGTTTTTT. V usage is TRBV4-2 and J usage is TRBJ2-2; 10 bases agree with TRBD2. Trimming at V came to 0 bases and at J to 4 bases, leaving 5 bases not matched to a gene. The CDR3 consists of 17 residues. The V gene's germline CDR1 is LGHNA and CDR2 YNFKEQ.

The chain joins TRBV6-5 to TRBJ2-5, with 8 bases that match TRBD2. Germline V gene lookup returns CDR1 MNHEY and CDR2 SVGAGI. CDR3 length equals 15 residues. Trimming at V came to 8 bases and at J to 2 bases, leaving 10 bases not matched to a gene. The CDR3 DNA is TGTGCCAGCTCCCGGGGGGGGGCCGCTCAAGAGACCCAGTACTTC. Amino acids: CASSRGGAAQETQYF.

The rearrangement uses TRBV10-1 and TRBJ2-7, with 10 bases that match TRBD2. V lost 2 bases to trimming and J lost 4 bases; unmatched junction nucleotides: 2. This CDR3 contains 14 residues. CDR1 and CDR2 (germline): WNHNN, SYGVQD (reference sequence). The CDR3 reads CASSERTSGYEQYF. DNA for the CDR3: TGCGCCAGCAGTGAGAGGACTAGCGGATACGAGCAGTACTTC.

The V call is TRBV7-9, the J call TRBJ2-5; 9 bases align to TRBD1. This CDR3 has 14 residues. Germline lookup yields CDR1 SEHNR and CDR2 FQNEAQ (reference sequence). V was clipped by 5 bases and J by 10 bases; unmatched bases: 11. In nucleotides, the CDR3 is TGTGCCAGCAGCAGACTGGGGACAGGGAGGTACCAGTACTTC. Protein product: CASSRLGTGRYQYF.

The chain is built from TRBV7-9 and TRBJ1-2, with TRBD1 matching 7 bases. Germline V gives CDR1 SEHNR, CDR2 FQNEAQ (reference sequence). V shed 5 bases and J 4 bases; nucleotides not matched to a gene: 4. CDR3 length: 13 amino acids. CDR3 bases: TGTGCCAGCAGCGAGACAGGGCCCTATGGCTACACCTTC. Amino acids: CASSETGPYGYTF.

The chain links TRBV6-5 to TRBJ2-7; 12 bases match TRBD2. CDR3 length: 12 residues. Trimming at V came to 6 bases and at J to 7 bases, leaving 1 base not matched to a gene. The germline V gene encodes CDR1 MNHEY and CDR2 SVGAGI. CDR3 in amino acids: CASRTSGREQYF. CDR3 nucleotide sequence: TGTGCCAGCAGGACTAGCGGGAGAGAGCAGTACTTC.

This CDR3 is CASSPRVAGTDTQYF. The DNA of the CDR3 is TGTGCCAGCAGTCCCCGGGTAGCGGGGACAGATACGCAGTATTTT. V is TRBV27 and J is TRBJ2-3, with 8 bases that match TRBD2. V was clipped by 5 bases and J by 3 bases; unmatched bases: 7. The germline V gene has CDR1 MNHEY and CDR2 SMNVEV (reference sequence). This CDR3 is built from 15 residues.

V usage is TRBV6-6 and J usage is TRBJ1-1; D might be TRBD1 (6 bases). Trimming left V 2 bases short and J 8 bases short, with 12 bases between. Germline loops: CDR1 MNHNY, CDR2 SVGAGI (reference sequence). The CDR3 is 13 residues long. CDR3 nucleotide sequence: TGTGCCAGCAGTTACGGGCCGACAGGAGAAGCTTTCTTT. Translating it yields CASSYGPTGEAFF.

This sequence joins TRBV6-5 and TRBJ2-3; the D gene is possibly TRBD1 (5 bases). Trimming left V 6 bases short and J 3 bases short, with 7 bases between. Germline V gene sequence: CDR1 MNHEY, CDR2 SVGAGI. The CDR3 loop spans 12 amino acids. CDR3 sequence: CASSPGTDTQYF. The CDR3 DNA reads as TGTGCCAGCAGCCCAGGGACAGATACGCAGTATTTT.

The chain carries TRBV4-1 and TRBJ2-5; the D is unclear. Per the germline V gene, CDR1 is MGHRA and CDR2 is YSYEKL. V was cut by 0 bases and J by 11 bases, with 13 bases left in between. The CDR3 totals 13 residues. This CDR3 is CASSQDSGEEQYF. In nucleotides, the CDR3 is TGCGCCAGCAGCCAAGATTCGGGTGAAGAGCAGTACTTC.

This chain uses TRBV9 with TRBJ1-3; D is unresolved. The V end was cut by 0 bases, the J end by 0 bases, with 10 bases between. The germline V gene encodes CDR1 SGDLS and CDR2 YYNGEE. The CDR3 extends over 16 amino acids. Here the CDR3 DNA reads TGTGCCAGCAGCGTAGGGGAGGGCCGCTCTGGAAACACCATATATTTT. It yields the protein CASSVGEGRSGNTIYF.